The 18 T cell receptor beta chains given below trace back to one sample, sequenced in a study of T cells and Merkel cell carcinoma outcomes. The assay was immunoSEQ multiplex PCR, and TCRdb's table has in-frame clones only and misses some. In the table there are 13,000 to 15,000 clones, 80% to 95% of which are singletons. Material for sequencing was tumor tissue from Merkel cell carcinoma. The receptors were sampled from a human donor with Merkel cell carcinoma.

The CDR3 loop is CASSSRTGVGELFF. DNA of the CDR3: TGTGCCAGCAGCTCACGTACAGGGGTCGGGGAGCTGTTTTTT. The chain carries TRBV7-2 and TRBJ2-2, with 7 bases identical to TRBD1. The CDR3 totals 14 residues. In germline, CDR1 is SGHTA, CDR2 FQGNSA. The J segment lost 7 bases and the V segment lost 4 bases, leaving 6 bases of the junction unmatched.

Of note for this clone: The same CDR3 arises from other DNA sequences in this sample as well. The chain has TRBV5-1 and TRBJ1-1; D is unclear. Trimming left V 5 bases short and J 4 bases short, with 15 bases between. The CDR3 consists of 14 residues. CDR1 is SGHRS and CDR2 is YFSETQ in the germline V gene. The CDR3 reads CASRRSVAATEAFF. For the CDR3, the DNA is TGCGCCAGCAGAAGGAGTGTTGCCGCCACTGAAGCTTTCTTT.

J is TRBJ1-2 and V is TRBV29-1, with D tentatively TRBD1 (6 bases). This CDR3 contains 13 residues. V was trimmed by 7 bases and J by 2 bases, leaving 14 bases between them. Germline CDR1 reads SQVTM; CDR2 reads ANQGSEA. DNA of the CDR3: TGCAGCGCCAAAGGGGGTCTGAACTATGGCTACACCTTC. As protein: CSAKGGLNYGYTF. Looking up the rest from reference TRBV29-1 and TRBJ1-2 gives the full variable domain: SAVISQKPSRDICQRGTSLTIQCQVDSQVTMMFWYRQQPGQSLTLIATANQGSEATYESGFVIDKFPISRPNLTFSTLTVSNMSPEDSSIYLCSAKGGLNYGYTFGSGTRLTVV.

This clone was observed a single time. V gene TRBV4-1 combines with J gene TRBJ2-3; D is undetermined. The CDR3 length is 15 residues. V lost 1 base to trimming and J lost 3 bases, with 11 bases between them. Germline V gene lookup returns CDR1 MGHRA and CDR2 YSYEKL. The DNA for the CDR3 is TGCGCCAGCAGCCAAGCGCCCAACCCGACAGATACGCAGTATTTT. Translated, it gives CASSQAPNPTDTQYF.

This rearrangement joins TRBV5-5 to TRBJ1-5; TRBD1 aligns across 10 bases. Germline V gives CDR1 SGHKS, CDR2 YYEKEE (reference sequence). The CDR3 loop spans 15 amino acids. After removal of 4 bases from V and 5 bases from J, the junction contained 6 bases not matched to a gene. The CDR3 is CASSVDRGPHQPQHF. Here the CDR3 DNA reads TGTGCCAGCAGCGTTGACAGGGGGCCGCATCAGCCCCAGCATTTT.

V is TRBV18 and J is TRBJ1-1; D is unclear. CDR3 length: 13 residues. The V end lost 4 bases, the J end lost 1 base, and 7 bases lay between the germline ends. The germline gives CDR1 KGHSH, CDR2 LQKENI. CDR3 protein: CASSQRTNTEAFF. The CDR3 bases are TGTGCCAGCTCACAGAGGACGAACACTGAAGCTTTCTTT.

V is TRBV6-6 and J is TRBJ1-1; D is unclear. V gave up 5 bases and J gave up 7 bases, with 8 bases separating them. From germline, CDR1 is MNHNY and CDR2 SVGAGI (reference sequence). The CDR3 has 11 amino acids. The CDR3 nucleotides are TGTGCCAGCAGTAACCGGGGTGAAGCTTTCTTT. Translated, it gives CASSNRGEAFF.

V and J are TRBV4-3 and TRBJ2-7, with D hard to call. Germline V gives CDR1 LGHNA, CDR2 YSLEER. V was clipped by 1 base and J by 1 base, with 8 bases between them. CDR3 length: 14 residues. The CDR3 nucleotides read TGCGCCAGCAGCCAAGGGGAATCGTCCTACGAGCAGTACTTC. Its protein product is CASSQGESSYEQYF.

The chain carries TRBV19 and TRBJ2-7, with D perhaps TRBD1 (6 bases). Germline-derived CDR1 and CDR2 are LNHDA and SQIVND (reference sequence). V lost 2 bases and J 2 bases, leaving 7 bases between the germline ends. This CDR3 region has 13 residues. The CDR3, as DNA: TGTGCCAGTAGTATAAGGGGGACCTACGAGCAGTACTTC. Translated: CASSIRGTYEQYF.

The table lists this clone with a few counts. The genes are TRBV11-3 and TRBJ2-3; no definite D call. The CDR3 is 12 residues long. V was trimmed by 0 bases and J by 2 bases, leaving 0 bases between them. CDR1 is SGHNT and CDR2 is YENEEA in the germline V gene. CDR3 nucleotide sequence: TGTGCCAGCAGCTTAGACACAGATACGCAGTATTTT. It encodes CASSLDTDTQYF.

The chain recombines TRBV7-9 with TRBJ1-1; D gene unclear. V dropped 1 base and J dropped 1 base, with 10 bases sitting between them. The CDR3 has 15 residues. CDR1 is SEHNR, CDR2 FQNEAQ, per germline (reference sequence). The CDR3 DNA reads TGTGCCAGCAGCTTAGAAGGCCGGCAGAACACTGAAGCTTTCTTT. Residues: CASSLEGRQNTEAFF.

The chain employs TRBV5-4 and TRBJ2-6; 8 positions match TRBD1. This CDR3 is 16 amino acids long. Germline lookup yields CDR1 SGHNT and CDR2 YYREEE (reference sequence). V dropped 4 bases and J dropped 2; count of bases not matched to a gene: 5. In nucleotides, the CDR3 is TGTGCCAGCAGCCCGGGACAGGAAGCTGGGGCCAACGTCCTGACTTTC. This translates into CASSPGQEAGANVLTF.

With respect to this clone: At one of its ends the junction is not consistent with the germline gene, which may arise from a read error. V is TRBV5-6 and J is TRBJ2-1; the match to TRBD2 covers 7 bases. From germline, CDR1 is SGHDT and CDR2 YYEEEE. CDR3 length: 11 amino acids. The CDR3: CASSTREARVF. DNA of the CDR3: TGTGCCAGCAGCACCCGGGAGGCCCGGGTCTTC.

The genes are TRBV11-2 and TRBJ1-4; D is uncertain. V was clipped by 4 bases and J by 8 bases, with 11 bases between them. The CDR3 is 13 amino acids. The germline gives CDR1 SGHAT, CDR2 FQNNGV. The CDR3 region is CASSYTGFEKLFF. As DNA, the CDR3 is TGTGCCAGCAGCTATACGGGTTTCGAAAAACTGTTTTTT. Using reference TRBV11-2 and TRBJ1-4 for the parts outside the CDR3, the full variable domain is EAGVAQSPRYKIIEKRQSVAFWCNPISGHATLYWYQQILGQGPKLLIQFQNNGVVDDSQLPKDRFSAERLKGVDSTLKIQPAKLEDSAVYLCASSYTGFEKLFFGSGTQLSVL.

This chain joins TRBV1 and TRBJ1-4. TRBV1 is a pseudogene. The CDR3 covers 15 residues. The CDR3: CTSSQGGGTNEKLFF. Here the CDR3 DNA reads TGCACCAGCAGCCAAGGGGGGGGAACTAATGAAAAACTGTTTTTT.

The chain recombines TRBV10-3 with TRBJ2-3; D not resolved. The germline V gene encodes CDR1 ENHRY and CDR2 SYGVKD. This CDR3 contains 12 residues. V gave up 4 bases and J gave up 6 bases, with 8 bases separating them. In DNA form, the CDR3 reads TGTGCCATCAGTGGGGATCGGGATACGCAGTATTTT. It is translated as CAISGDRDTQYF.

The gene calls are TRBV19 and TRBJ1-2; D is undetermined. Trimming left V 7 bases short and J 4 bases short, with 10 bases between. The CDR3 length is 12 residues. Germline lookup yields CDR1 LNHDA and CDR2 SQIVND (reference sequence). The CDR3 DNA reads TGTGCCAGTAAGGAGGGCGCCTATGGCTACACCTTC. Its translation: CASKEGAYGYTF.

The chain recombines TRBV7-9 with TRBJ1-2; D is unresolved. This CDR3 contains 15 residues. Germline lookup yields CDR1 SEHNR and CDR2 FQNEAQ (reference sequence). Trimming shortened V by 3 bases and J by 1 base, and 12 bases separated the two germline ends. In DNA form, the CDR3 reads TGTGCCAGCAGCTTCTCCGGCGGTTTTAACTATGGCTACACCTTC. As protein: CASSFSGGFNYGYTF.